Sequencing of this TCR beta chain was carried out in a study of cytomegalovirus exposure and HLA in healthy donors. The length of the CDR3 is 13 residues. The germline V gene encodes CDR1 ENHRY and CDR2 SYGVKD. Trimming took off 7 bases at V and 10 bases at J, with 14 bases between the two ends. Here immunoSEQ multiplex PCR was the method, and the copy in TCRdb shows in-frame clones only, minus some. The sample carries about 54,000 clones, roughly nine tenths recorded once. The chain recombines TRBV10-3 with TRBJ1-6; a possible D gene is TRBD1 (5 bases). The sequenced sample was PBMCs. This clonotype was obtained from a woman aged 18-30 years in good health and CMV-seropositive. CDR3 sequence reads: CAITPRKGSPLHF. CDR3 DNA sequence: TGTGCCATCACCCCGAGGAAGGGGTCACCCCTCCACTTT.